This TCR beta chain was retrieved from a study of long-term antiretroviral therapy in people with HIV. General study findings and limits: The study lacked data on ART adherence, viral resistance or therapy changes.

Of note for this clone: Antigen: not known.

Sequencing relied on immunoSEQ assay v3.0, run at survey level. Only in-frame clones appear in the TCRdb table, and some are missing; sequencing was by immunoSEQ multiplex PCR. The table has some 22,000 clones, roughly 85% seen once; the top ten hold roughly a tenth. The receptor was isolated from a woman in her thirties or forties with HIV. This sample comprised unsorted PBMCs, obtained 4.1 years after starting antiretroviral therapy.

The CDR3 DNA sequence: TGTGCCAGCAGCCCCGCTCGGCTAGCGGGGGAAAACTACGAGCAGTACTTC. Translated: CASSPARLAGENYEQYF. This chain connects TRBV7-6 to TRBJ2-7, with 10 bases identical to TRBD2. This CDR3 has 17 residues. Losses at the gene ends were 5 bases for V and 3 bases for J; bases not matched to a gene: 13. Germline values: CDR1 SGHVS, CDR2 FNYEAQ.